The 14 T cell receptor beta chains given below trace back to one sample, sequenced in a study of blood T cells in healthy people across ages. Together with a sample-barcoded 5' primer, a J-beta primer mix was included in a second PCR lasting about 7 to 11 cycles. TCRdb fed the 5' RACE reads into MiXCR, producing one record per CDR3 protein. This sample has 600,000 to 800,000 distinct CDR3 sequences, with 40% to 65% found just once. What was sequenced was blood. These receptor sequences come from a woman older than 75 in good health.

This clonotype occurred a few times. The chain combines TRBV6-1 with TRBJ2-2, with D hard to call. Deletions cut 4 bases from V and 2 bases from J, with 8 bases between. Per germline, CDR1 MNHNS and CDR2 SASEGT. The CDR3 is 14 residues long. The CDR3 is CASSALTNTGELFF. The CDR3 DNA reads as TGTGCCAGCAGTGCCCTAACCAACACCGGGGAGCTGTTTTTT.

The chain combines TRBV28 with TRBJ2-4, with 10 bases fitting TRBD1. The end of the DNA aligns better with TRBJ2-7, so the J call may be wrong. This CDR3 has 15 residues. Germline V lookup: CDR1 MDHEN, CDR2 SYDVKM. The CDR3 loop is CASSQWGQGKYEQYF. CDR3 bases: TGTGCCAGCAGTCAGTGGGGACAGGGGAAGTACGAGCAGTACTTC.

This clonotype showed up many times. The V and J genes are TRBV7-3 and TRBJ2-1; perhaps TRBD1 as D (7 bases). CDR1 is SGHTA, CDR2 FQGTGA, per germline. With 6 bases removed from V and 1 base from J, the gap between germline ends came to 13 bases. This CDR3 region has 15 residues. CDR3 DNA: TGTGCCAGCAGGCCATCAGGGGGGTCCTACAATGAGCAGTTCTTC. It codes for CASRPSGGSYNEQFF.

Comments on this clonotype: This may be a read error: a much more frequent sequence differs by one nucleotide. The chain uses TRBV12-3 or TRBV12-4 and TRBJ1-2; weak D call: TRBD1 (5 bases). V lost 5 bases, J lost 6 bases, and 16 bases lay in between. The length of the CDR3 is 14 residues. CDR3 sequence (DNA): TGTGCCAGCAGTGTTCCCCCAGGGCAGGATGGCTACACCTTC. This gives the protein CASSVPPGQDGYTF.

By share, this clonotype counts as large. The chain recombines TRBV9 with TRBJ2-5; no clear D gene. Germline V CDR1 and CDR2: SGDLS, YYNGEE. The CDR3 has 15 residues. The V end was cut by 0 bases, the J end by 5 bases, with 14 bases between. This CDR3 reads CASSVDGTPKETQYF. As DNA, the CDR3 is TGTGCCAGCAGCGTAGACGGTACACCGAAGGAGACCCAGTACTTC.

Ten or more counts support this clonotype. The gene calls are TRBV21-1 and TRBJ2-3; the listed D gene, TRBD1, was not tested against the DNA. TRBV21-1 is deemed a pseudogene. This CDR3 has 18 residues. The CDR3 is CASRRRGGTGKCTDTQYF. In DNA, the CDR3 is TGTGCCAGTCGCCGGAGGGGGGGCACGGGGAAATGCACAGATACGCAGTATTTT.

The chain links TRBV4-3 to TRBJ1-2; no clear D. This CDR3 is 15 amino acids long. V lost 2 bases and J lost 6, with 16 bases in between. Germline CDR1 and CDR2: LGHNA and YSLEER. CDR3 nucleotides: TGCGCCAGCAGCCAAATTTGGATGGGCGGGCATGGCTACACCTTC. Its protein product is CASSQIWMGGHGYTF.

This clonotype was observed at least ten times. Written as DNA, the CDR3 is TGCGCCAGCAGTCAGGCTAGCGGGAGGGGGAGCTCCTACAATGAGCAGTTCTTC. Translating gives CASSQASGRGSSYNEQFF. The rearrangement uses TRBV5-1 and TRBJ2-1, with 12 bases aligning to TRBD2. This CDR3 region has 18 residues. The V gene end was trimmed by 5 bases and the J gene end by 0 bases; junction bases not matched to a gene: 9. The germline V gene has CDR1 SGHRS and CDR2 YFSETQ.

There are many counts of this clonotype. The chain uses TRBV5-1 and TRBJ2-7; TRBD2 matches 9 bases. This CDR3 comprises 13 residues. Looked up from germline, CDR1 is SGHRS and CDR2 is YFSETQ. V was clipped by 4 bases and J by 6 bases; unmatched bases: 5. CDR3 amino acids: CASSEGLALEQYF. In DNA, the CDR3 is TGCGCCAGCAGCGAGGGACTAGCACTCGAGCAGTACTTC.

This clonotype appeared a single time. Here the CDR3 DNA reads TGTGCCAGCAGCTTAGGGGACCCAACCAGCACAGATACGCAGTATTTT. Translation: CASSLGDPTSTDTQYF. This rearrangement joins TRBV4-2 to TRBJ2-3; D is possibly TRBD1 or TRBD2 (5 bases each). The CDR3 is 16 residues long. With 5 bases removed from V and 0 bases from J, the gap between germline ends came to 15 bases. Per germline, CDR1 LGHNA and CDR2 YNFKEQ.

Note on this clonotype: A much larger clone lies a single base off, so this may be a read error. V gene TRBV2 combines with J gene TRBJ1-5, with TRBD1 matching 9 bases. There are 18 residues in the CDR3. The germline CDR1 and CDR2 sequences are SNHLY and FYNNEI. J gave up 0 bases and V 4 bases, and 10 bases lay outside the gene matches. The CDR3 DNA reads TGTGCCAGCAGTGGACAAGGGACAGGGAGTTATAGCAATCAGCCCCAGCATTTT. Its translation: CASSGQGTGSYSNQPQHF. The full variable domain, rest sourced from reference TRBV2 and TRBJ1-5, is EPEVTQTPSHQVTQMGQEVILRCVPISNHLYFYWYRQILGQKVEFLVSFYNNEISEKSEIFDDQFSVERPDGSNFTLKIRSTKLEDSAMYFCASSGQGTGSYSNQPQHFGDGTRLSIL.

This clonotype was seen repeatedly, ten times or more. The chain carries TRBV27 and TRBJ2-7; D is unresolved. The CDR3 is 16 amino acids. V gave up 6 bases and J gave up 0 bases, with 18 bases separating them. Germline CDR1 and CDR2: MNHEY and SMNVEV (reference sequence). The CDR3 here is CASSEYPGRSSYEQYF. The CDR3 DNA is TGTGCCAGCAGCGAATATCCGGGCCGGAGCTCCTACGAGCAGTACTTC.

This clonotype was seen repeatedly, ten times or more. The chain recombines TRBV29-1 with TRBJ2-3, with D possibly called TRBD1 or TRBD2 (5 bases each). The CDR3 has 12 residues. CDR1 and CDR2 (germline): SQVTM, ANQGSEA. Between the trimmed V and J ends, which lost 7 bases and 2 bases, there was a span of 10 bases. The DNA of the CDR3 is TGCAGCGGGGGGACGGTCACAGATACGCAGTATTTT. Translation: CSGGTVTDTQYF.

The chain employs TRBV2 and TRBJ2-3; D is uncertain. Germline V CDR1 and CDR2: SNHLY, FYNNEI. The CDR3 spans 15 residues. The germline V and J ends were trimmed by 7 bases and 4 bases, with 18 bases remaining between them. The CDR3 region has the DNA TGTGCCAGCACTCTGACTCCCAGGATCGCAGATACGCAGTATTTT. Amino acid sequence: CASTLTPRIADTQYF.